This TCR beta chain was recorded in a study of blood T cell repertoires in COVID-19. Study-wide context: The samples span acute and convalescent COVID-19 from the United States, Italy and Spain. T cells, B-cell-depleted T cells, or PBMCs supplied cDNA or gDNA.

Per the original methods: The authors estimated nucleated cell counts from reference gene primer amplification. Assay: immunoSEQ multiplex PCR; the TCRdb copy retains only in-frame clones and omits some. V and J calls plus clone size are reproduced from that table; the DNA served to infer D and trimming. The sample includes about 180,000 clones, approximately 80% of them seen just once. This TCR was sampled from a woman aged 60-75 years with acute or convalescent COVID-19. The specimen was peripheral blood.

The CDR3 loop reads CASSSWTSHYNEQFF. In DNA form, the CDR3 reads TGTGCCAGCAGCTCTTGGACTTCTCACTACAATGAGCAGTTCTTC. The chain couples TRBV14 to TRBJ2-1; D is perhaps TRBD2 (5 bases). CDR1 and CDR2 (germline): SGHDN, FVKESK. The CDR3 length is 15 residues. The V end lost 5 bases, the J end lost 3 bases, and 14 bases lay between the germline ends.